This TCR beta chain comes out of a study of response to subunit inactivated influenza vaccine. Study-wide findings and caveats: T cells newly recruited by each seasonal influenza vaccination are few, the authors suggested.

The table lists this clonotype with many counts. Its antigen is unidentified. TCRdb recomputed calls from the RT-PCR reads with MiXCR, one row per CDR3 protein. Here the sample spans some 500,000 distinct CDR3 sequences, under 15% being singletons. Trimming removed 6 bases from V and 9 bases from J; junction bases left unmatched: 8. This CDR3 has 14 amino acids. Germline V CDR1 and CDR2: MNHEY, SVGEGT. V gene TRBV6-2 or TRBV6-3 combines with J gene TRBJ1-6; 7 bases align to TRBD1. The material was PBMCs from blood, obtained more than 35 days after vaccination. The receptor's source is a man over 45 who received an inactivated influenza vaccine. CDR3 residues: CASRPTGRGSPLHF. Written as DNA, the CDR3 is TGTGCCAGCAGACCGACAGGGCGCGGTTCACCCCTCCACTTT.